The clone carrying this T cell receptor (beta chain) was counted only a few times. The target antigen is unknown. Trimming took 0 bases from V and 4 from J; bases not matched to a gene: 5. In germline, CDR1 is MNHEY, CDR2 SVGAGI. CDR3 length equals 18 residues. Via MiXCR, TCRdb re-called the RT-PCR reads, giving one row per CDR3 protein. The sample holds 400,000 to 550,000 distinct CDR3 sequences; roughly 23% are singletons and the top ten take under 2.5%. The sample belongs to a study of response to subunit inactivated influenza vaccine. General study results and limits: Authors suggested each seasonal flu vaccination may recruit only limited numbers of new T cells.

This receptor was taken from a man aged 50-59 years who received an inactivated influenza vaccine. This specimen consisted of CD4+ T cells sorted from PBMCs, obtained around 5 days after vaccination. The V gene is TRBV6-5, the J gene TRBJ2-1; 14 nucleotides match TRBD2. The CDR3 DNA is TGTGCCAGCAGTTACTCGACTAGCGGGGGGGTTGGGTACAATGAGCAGTTCTTC. Amino acid sequence: CASSYSTSGGVGYNEQFF.